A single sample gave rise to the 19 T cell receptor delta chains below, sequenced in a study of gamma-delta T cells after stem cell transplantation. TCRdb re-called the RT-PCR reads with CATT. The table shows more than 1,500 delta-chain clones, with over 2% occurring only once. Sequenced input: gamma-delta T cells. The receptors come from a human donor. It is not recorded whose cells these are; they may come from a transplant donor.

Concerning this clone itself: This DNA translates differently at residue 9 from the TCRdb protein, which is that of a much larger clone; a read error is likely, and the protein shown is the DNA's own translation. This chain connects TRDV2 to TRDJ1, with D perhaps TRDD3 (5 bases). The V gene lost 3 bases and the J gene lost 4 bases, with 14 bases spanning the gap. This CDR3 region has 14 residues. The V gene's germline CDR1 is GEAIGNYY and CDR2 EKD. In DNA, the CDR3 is TGTGCCTGTGACGAACCTGGGCGGGACGATAAACTCATCTTT. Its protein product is CACDEPGRDDKLIF.

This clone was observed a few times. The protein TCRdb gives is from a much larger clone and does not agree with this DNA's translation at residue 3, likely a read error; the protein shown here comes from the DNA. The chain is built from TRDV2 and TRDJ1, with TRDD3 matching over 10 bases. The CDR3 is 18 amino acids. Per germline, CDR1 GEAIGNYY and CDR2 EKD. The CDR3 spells CARDPISTGGLSTDKLIF. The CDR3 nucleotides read TGTGCCCGTGACCCAATCAGTACTGGGGGATTATCCACCGATAAACTCATCTTT.

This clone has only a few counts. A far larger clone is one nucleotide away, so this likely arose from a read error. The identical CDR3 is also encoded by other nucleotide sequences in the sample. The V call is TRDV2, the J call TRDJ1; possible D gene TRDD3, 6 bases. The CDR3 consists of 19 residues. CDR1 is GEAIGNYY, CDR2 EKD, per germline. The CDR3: CACDTVGIRDKRATDKLIF. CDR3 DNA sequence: TGCGCCTGTGACACCGTAGGGATAAGGGACAAACGGGCCACCGATAAACTCATCTTT.

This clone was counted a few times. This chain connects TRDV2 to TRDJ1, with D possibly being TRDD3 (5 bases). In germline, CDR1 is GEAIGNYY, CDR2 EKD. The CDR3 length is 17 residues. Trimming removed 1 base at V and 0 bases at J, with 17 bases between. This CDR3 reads CACDTVLGGTYTDKLIF. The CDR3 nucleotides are TGTGCCTGTGACACGGTACTAGGGGGTACTTACACCGATAAACTCATCTTT.

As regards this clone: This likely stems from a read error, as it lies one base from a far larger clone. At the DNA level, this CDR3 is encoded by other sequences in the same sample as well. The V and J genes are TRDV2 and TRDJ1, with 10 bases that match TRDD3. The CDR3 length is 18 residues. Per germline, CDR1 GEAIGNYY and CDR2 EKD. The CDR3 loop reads CACDTVLGGYGSTDKLIF. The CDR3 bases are TGTGCCTGTGACACTGTACTCGGGGGATACGGGTCCACCGACAAACTCATCTTT.

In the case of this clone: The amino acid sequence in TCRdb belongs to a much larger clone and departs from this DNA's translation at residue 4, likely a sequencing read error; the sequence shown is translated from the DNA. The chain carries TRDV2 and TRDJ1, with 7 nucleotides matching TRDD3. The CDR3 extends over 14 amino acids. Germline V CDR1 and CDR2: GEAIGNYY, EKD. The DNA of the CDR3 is TGTGCCTGTTACACTCTGGGGGTTGATGATAAACTCATCTTT. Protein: CACYTLGVDDKLIF.

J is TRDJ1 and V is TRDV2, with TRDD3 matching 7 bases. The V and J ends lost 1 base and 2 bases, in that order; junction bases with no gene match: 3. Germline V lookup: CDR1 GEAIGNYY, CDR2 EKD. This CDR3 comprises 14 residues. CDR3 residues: CACDTWGKTDKLIF. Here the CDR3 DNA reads TGTGCCTGTGACACTTGGGGGAAGACCGATAAACTCATCTTT.

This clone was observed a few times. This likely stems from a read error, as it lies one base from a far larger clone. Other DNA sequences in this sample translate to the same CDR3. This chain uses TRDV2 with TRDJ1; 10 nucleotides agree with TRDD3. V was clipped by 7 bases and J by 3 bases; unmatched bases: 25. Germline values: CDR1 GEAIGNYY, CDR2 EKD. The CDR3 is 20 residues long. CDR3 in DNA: TGTGCCTGCGACTCGATGCTTACTGGGGGATCACCCCAGGAGGCCGATAAACTCATCTTT. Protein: CACDSMLTGGSPQEADKLIF.

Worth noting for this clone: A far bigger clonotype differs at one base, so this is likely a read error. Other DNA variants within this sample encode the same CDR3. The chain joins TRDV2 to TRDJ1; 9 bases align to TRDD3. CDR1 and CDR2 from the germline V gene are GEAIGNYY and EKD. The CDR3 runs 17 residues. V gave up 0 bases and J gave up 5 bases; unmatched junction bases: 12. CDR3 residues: CACDTLLGDTGGDKLIF. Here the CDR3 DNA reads TGTGCCTGTGACACCCTACTTGGGGATACGGGCGGTGATAAACTCATCTTT.

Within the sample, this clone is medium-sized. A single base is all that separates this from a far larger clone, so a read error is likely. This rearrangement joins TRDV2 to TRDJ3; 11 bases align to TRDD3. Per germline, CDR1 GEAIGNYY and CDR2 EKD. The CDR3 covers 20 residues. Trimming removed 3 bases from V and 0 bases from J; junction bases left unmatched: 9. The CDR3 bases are TGTGCCTGTGACGCCGTTCTGGGGGATACAAGCTCCTGGGACACCCGACAGATGTTTTTC. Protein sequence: CACDAVLGDTSSWDTRQMFF.

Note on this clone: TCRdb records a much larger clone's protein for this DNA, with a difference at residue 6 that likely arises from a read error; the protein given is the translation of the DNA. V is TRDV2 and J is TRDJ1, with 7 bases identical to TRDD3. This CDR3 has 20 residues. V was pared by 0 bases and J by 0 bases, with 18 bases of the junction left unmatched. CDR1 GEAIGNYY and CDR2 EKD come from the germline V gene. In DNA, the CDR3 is TGTGCCTGTGACACCGTTCGCCCGCCTGGTGGGGGACCTGACACCGATAAACTCATCTTT. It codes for CACDTVRPPGGGPDTDKLIF.

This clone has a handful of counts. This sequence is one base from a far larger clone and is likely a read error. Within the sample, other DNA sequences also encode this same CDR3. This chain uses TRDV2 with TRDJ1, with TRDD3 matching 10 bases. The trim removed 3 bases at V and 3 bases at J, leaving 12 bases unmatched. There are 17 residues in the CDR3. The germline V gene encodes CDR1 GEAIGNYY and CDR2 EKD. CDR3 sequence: CACDPLLGDRGADKLIF. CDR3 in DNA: TGTGCCTGTGACCCCCTACTGGGGGATCGTGGCGCCGATAAACTCATCTTT.

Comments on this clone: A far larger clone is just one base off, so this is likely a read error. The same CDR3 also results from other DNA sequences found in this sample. The CDR3 nucleotides are TGTGCCTGCGACACCGTGAGCACTGGGGGTGACCGGCACACCGATAAACTCATCTTT. It specifies CACDTVSTGGDRHTDKLIF. The chain employs TRDV2 and TRDJ1; 8 positions match TRDD3. The CDR3 runs to 19 residues. The germline V gene has CDR1 GEAIGNYY and CDR2 EKD.

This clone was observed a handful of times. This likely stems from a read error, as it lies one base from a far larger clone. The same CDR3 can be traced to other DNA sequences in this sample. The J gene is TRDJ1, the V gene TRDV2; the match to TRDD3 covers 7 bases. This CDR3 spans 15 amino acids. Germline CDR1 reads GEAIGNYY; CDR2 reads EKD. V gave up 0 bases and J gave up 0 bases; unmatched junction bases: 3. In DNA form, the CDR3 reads TGTGCCTGTGACACCGTGGGGGGATACACCGATAAACTCATCTTT. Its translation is CACDTVGGYTDKLIF.

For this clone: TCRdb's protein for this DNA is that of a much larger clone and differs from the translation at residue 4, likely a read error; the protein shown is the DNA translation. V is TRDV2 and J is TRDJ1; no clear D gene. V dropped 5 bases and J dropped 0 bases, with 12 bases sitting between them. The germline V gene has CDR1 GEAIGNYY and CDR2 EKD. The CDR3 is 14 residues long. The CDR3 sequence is CACGSLSYTDKLIF. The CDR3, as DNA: TGTGCCTGTGGCAGTCTGTCGTACACCGATAAACTCATCTTT.

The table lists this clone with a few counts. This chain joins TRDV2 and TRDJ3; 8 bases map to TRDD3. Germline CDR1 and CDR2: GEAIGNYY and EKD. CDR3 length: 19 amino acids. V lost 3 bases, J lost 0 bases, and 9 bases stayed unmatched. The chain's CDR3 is CACDPTGGSSSWDTRQMFF. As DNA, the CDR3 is TGTGCCTGTGACCCGACTGGGGGGTCCAGCTCCTGGGACACCCGACAGATGTTTTTC.

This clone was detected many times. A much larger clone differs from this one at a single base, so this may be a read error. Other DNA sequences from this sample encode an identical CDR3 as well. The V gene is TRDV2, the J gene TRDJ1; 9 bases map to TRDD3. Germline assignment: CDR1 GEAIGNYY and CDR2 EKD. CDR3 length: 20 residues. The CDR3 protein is CACDSMLAGGSPQEADKLIF. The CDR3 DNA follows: TGTGCCTGTGACTCGATGCTTGCTGGGGGATCACCCCAGGAGGCCGACAAACTCATCTTT.

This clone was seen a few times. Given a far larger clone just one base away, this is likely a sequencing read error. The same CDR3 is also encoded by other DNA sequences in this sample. In DNA, the CDR3 is TGTGCCTGTGACACCCTGCAATTGCAGACCGATAAACTCATCTTT. Translating gives CACDTLQLQTDKLIF. The chain couples TRDV2 to TRDJ1, with D uncertain. V lost 0 bases to trimming and J lost 2 bases, with 12 bases between them. Germline loops: CDR1 GEAIGNYY, CDR2 EKD. This CDR3 is built from 15 residues.

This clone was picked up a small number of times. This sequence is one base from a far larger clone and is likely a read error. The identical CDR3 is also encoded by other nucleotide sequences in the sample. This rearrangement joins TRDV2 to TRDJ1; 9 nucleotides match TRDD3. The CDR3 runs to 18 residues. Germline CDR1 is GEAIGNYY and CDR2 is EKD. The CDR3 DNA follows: TGTGCCTGTGACACTGTCTATACTGGGGGAGATTACACCGACAAACTCATCTTT. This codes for CACDTVYTGGDYTDKLIF.